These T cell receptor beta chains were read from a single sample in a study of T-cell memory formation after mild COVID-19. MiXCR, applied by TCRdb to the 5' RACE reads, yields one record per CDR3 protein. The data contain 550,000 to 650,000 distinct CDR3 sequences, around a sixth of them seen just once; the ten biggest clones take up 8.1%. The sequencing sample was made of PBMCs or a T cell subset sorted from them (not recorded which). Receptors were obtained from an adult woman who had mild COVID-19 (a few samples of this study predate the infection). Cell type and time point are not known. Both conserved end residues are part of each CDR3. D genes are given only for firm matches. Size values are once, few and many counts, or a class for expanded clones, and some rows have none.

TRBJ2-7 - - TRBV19 TGTGCCAGTAGTAGCGCCCTGCATCAGTACTTC CASSSALHQYF
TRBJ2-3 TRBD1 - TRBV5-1 TGCGCCAGCAGCGCAACGTGGACAGGGACAGGGCGTAGCACAGATACGCAGTATTTT CASSATWTGTGRSTDTQYF
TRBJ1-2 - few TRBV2 TGTGCCAGCAGTGTTGACAGTTACTATGGCTACACCTTC CASSVDSYYGYTF
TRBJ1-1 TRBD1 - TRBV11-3 TGTGCCAGCAGCTTCGGACAGGGGACGGGGGGCACTGAAGCTTTCTTT CASSFGQGTGGTEAFF
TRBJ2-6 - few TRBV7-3 TGTGCCAGCAGCTCGGTGGATCATGGGGCCAACGTCCTGACTTTC CASSSVDHGANVLTF
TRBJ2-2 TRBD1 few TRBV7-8 TGTGCCAGCAGCTTCGACAGGGTGAACACCGGGGAGCTGTTTTTT CASSFDRVNTGELFF
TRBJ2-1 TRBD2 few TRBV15 TGTGCCACCAGCAGAGATTTAGCGGGGGGCAACAATGAGCAGTTCTTC CATSRDLAGGNNEQFF
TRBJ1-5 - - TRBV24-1 TGTGCCACCAGTGGGCTTGGCAATCAGCCCCAGCATTTT CATSGLGNQPQHF
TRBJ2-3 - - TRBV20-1 TGCAGTGCTAGAGTGGACCCTAGCACAGATACGCAGTATTTT CSARVDPSTDTQYF
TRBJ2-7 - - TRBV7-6 TGTGCCAGCAGCCTTACCGGGGGCTACTCCTACGAGCAGTACTTC CASSLTGGYSYEQYF
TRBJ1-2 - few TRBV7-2 TGTGCCAGCAGCTCGCCTGTGGAGTCCAACTATGGCTACACCTTC CASSSPVESNYGYTF
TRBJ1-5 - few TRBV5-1 TGCGCCAGCACCGAGGGGGATTTTAGCAATCAGCCCCAGCATTTT CASTEGDFSNQPQHF
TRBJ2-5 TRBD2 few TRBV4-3 TGCGCCAGCAGCCAAGATACAGCGGGAGTCGGAGAGACCCAGTACTTC CASSQDTAGVGETQYF
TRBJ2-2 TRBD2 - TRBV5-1 TGCGCCAGCAGCTTGCCTAGCGGGAGAGGTGGCACCGGGGAGCTGTTTTTT CASSLPSGRGGTGELFF
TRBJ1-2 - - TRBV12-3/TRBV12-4 TGTGCCAGCAGTTCGGGCCTACCTAACTATGGCTACACCTTC CASSSGLPNYGYTF
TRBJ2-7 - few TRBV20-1 TGCAGTGCTAGAGAACCCGACAACTCCTACGAGCAGTACTTC CSAREPDNSYEQYF
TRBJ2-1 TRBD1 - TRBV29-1 TGCAGCGTTGGACAGGGCAATGAGCAGTTCTTC CSVGQGNEQFF
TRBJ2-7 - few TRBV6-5 TGTGCCAGCAGTTACGGGACTTACTACGAGCAGTACTTC CASSYGTYYEQYF
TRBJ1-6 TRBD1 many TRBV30 TGTGCCTGGAGTGGGCAGGGGGAGTATAATTCACCCCTCCACTTT CAWSGQGEYNSPLHF
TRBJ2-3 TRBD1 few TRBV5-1 TGCGCCAGCAGAGGACAGGGGGCAGGGACAGATACGCAGTATTTT CASRGQGAGTDTQYF
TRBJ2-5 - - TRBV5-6 TGTGCCAGCAGCTTGGAGGGAGGAGAGACCCAGTACTTC CASSLEGGETQYF
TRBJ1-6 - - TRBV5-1 TGCGCCAGCAACCCAGGGAACATTGGTTCACCCCTCCACTTT CASNPGNIGSPLHF
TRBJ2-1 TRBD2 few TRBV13 TGTGCCAGCAGCCCAAAGGGACTAGCGTTGGACAATGAGCAGTTCTTC CASSPKGLALDNEQFF
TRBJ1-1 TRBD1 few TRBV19 TGTGCCAGTAGTATAGGGGACAGGGTGAACACTGAAGCTTTCTTT CASSIGDRVNTEAFF
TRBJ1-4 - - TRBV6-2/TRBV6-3 TGTGCCACCAAGACCCCCTCGGGAGAAAAACTGTTTTTT CATKTPSGEKLFF
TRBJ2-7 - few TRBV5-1 TGCGCCAGCAGCTTGGGGGCTCCCGGGGGCGAGCAGTACTTC CASSLGAPGGEQYF
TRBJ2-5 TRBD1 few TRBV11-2 TGTGCCAGCAGCTTAACTACCACTGGGGACAGGGCGACCCAGTACTTC CASSLTTTGDRATQYF